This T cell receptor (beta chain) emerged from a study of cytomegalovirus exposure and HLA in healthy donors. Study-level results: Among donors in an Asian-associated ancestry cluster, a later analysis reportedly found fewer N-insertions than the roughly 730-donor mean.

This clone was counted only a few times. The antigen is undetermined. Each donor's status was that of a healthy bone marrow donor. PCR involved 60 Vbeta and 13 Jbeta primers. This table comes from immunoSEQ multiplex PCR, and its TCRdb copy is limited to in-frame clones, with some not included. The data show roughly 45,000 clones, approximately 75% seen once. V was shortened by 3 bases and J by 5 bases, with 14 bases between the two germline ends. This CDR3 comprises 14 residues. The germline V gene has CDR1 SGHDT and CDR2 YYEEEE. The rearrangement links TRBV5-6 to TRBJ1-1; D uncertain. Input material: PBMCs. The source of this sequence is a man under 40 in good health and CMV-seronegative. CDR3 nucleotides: TGTGCCAGCAGCTCCAGGTTTAAGTATACTGAAGCTTTCTTT. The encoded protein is CASSSRFKYTEAFF.